These 5 T cell receptor beta chains were all obtained from the same sample, sequenced in a study of blood T cell repertoires in COVID-19. The repertoire was sequenced with immunoSEQ multiplex PCR; TCRdb's copy has only in-frame clones and lacks some. The sample records roughly 200,000 clones, approximately 85% being singletons. Sequenced input: peripheral blood. These receptor sequences come from a man aged 55-75 years with acute or convalescent COVID-19.

This clone was observed a handful of times. The rearrangement uses TRBV6-5 and TRBJ2-7, with 7 bases aligning to TRBD1. CDR3 length: 14 amino acids. After removal of 5 bases from V and 2 bases from J, the junction contained 6 bases not matched to a gene. CDR1 is MNHEY, CDR2 SVGAGI, per germline. The CDR3 protein is CASSRQGSTYEQYF. The CDR3 DNA follows: TGTGCCAGCAGTCGACAGGGAAGCACCTACGAGCAGTACTTC.

The gene calls are TRBV15 and TRBJ2-5; 10 bases map to TRBD2. The junction had 4 bases not matched to a gene; V was cut back by 5 bases and J by 1 base. CDR3 length: 15 residues. CDR1 is LNHNV and CDR2 is YYDKDF in the germline V gene (reference sequence). For the CDR3, the DNA is TGTGCCACCAGCGAGACTAGCGGGTTCCAAGAGACCCAGTACTTC. This codes for CATSETSGFQETQYF. The full variable domain, rest sourced from reference TRBV15 and TRBJ2-5, is DAMVIQNPRYQVTQFGKPVTLSCSQTLNHNVMYWYQQKSSQAPKLLFHYYDKDFNNEADTPDNFQSRRPNTSFCFLDIRSPGLGDTAMYLCATSETSGFQETQYFGPGTRLLVL.

The chain employs TRBV4-2 and TRBJ2-1, with 10 nucleotides matching TRBD2. This CDR3 comprises 16 residues. J was trimmed by 4 bases and V by 0 bases; bases with no gene match: 3. CDR1 is LGHNA and CDR2 is YNFKEQ in the germline V gene. Written as DNA, the CDR3 is TGTGCCAGCAGCCAAGACTGGACTAGCGGTTACAATGAGCAGTTCTTC. Its protein is CASSQDWTSGYNEQFF.

The chain's CDR3 is CASSLSGIEAFF. DNA of the CDR3: TGTGCCAGCAGCCTCTCCGGGATTGAAGCTTTCTTT. The chain joins TRBV14 to TRBJ1-1; D is unclear. V lost 4 bases and J lost 7, with 10 bases in between. This CDR3 has 12 residues. Per the germline V gene, CDR1 is SGHDN and CDR2 is FVKESK.

This chain links TRBV6-5 with TRBJ2-4, with unresolved D. V lost 2 bases and J 3 bases, leaving 11 bases between the germline ends. Germline CDR1 is MNHEY and CDR2 is SVGAGI. CDR3 length: 15 residues. The CDR3 loop reads CASSYGDLGKNIQYF. Here the CDR3 DNA reads TGTGCCAGCAGTTACGGAGACTTGGGCAAAAACATTCAGTACTTC.